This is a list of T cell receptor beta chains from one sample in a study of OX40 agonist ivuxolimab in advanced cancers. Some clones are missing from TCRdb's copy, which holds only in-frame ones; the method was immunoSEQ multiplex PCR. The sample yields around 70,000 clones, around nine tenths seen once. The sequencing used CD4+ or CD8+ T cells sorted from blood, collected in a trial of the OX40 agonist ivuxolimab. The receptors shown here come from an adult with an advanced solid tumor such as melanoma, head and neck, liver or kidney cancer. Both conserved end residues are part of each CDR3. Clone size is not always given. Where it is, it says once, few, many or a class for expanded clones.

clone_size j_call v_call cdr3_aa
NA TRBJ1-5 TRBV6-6 CASSPDRGGQPQHF
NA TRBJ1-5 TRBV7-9 CASSLGTGPPNLPQHF
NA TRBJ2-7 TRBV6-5 CASSNRDRGGQYF
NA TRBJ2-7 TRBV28 CASSFWDRFSYEQYF
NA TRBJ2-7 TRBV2 CASSGHREQYF
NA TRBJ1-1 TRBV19 CASSDRDRGSWLGMNTEAFF
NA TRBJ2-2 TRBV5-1 CASSQDYNTGELFF
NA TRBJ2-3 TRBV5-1 CASSPGHDTDTQYF
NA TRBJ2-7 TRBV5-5 CASESSYEQYF
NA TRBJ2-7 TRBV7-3 CASSSIGQGSYEQYF
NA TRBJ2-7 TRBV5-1 CASSIRTGGTYEQYF
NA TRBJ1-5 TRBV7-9 CASSRGGEGRNQPQHF
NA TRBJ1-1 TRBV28 CASSLTGSYTEAFF
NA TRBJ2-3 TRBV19 CTSTISSGRVEDTQYF
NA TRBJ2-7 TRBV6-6 CASSSSGLTYEQYF
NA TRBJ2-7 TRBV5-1 CASSLGSLDEQYF
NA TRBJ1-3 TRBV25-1 CASSLSGNSGNTIYF
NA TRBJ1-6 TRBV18 CASSPQDNSPLHF
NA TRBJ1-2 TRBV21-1 CASSKGNKAAGGDYGYTF
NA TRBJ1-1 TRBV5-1 CASSSTGRNTEAFF
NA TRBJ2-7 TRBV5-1 CASSPTGEISYEQYF
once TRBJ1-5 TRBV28 CASSFGGNQPQHF
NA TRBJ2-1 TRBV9 CASSHDFNEQFF
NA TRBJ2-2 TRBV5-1 CASSSGERNTGELFF
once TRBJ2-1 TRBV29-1 CSAERLAGTSSYNEQFF
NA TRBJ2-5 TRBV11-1 CASSFPRLADQETQYF
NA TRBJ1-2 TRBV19 CASSPRGDSTNYGYTF
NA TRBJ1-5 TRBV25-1 CASRQGGSHQPQHF
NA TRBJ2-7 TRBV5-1 CASSSSAGTGITYEQYF
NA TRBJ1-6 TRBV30 CAWTAGLYNSPLHF
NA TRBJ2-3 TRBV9 CASTPRGLADTQYF
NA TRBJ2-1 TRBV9 CASTKTQSGLYNEQFF
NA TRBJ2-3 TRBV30 CAWSVNQRDTQYF
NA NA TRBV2 CASSDTPYEQYF
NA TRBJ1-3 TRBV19 CASESSGNTIYF
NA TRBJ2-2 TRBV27 CASSSVNTGELFF
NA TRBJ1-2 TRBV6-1 CASSEGADSGGSYGYTF
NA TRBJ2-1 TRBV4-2 CASSQGLMAGGENEQFF
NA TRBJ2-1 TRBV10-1 CASRPGQGNHEQFF
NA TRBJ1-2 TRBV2 CASVRDSNYGYTF
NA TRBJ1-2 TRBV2 CASQDPTYYGYTF
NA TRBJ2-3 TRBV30 CAWGLLTDTQYF